This paragraph covers one TCR beta chain sequence. Germline is not matched at one junction end, which may reflect a read error. This sample was included in a study of human T cells and chemical hapten exposure. Stated time point: pre-sensitization, week 0. Stated treatment: therapeutic diphenylcyclopropenone sensitization with weekly scalp DPC. The CDR3 has 16 amino acids. The germline CDR1 and CDR2 sequences are SGHTS and YDEGEE. Each CDR3 protein is one row after TCRdb ran MiXCR on the RACE reads. The table includes under 95,000 distinct CDR3 sequences, roughly 8.5% detected once. The V and J genes are TRBV5-8 and TRBJ1-5, with unresolved D. The sequences come from whole blood, collected in connection with sensitization to the hapten diphenylcyclopropenone (DPC). The receptor was derived from a man between 35 and 55 years old with alopecia areata. Some clones in this sample may be carry-over from other donors' samples. The CDR3 loop is CASSAPRSGSNQRQHF. The CDR3 DNA sequence: TGTGCCAGCAGCGCCCCCCGCTCCGGCAGCAATCAGCGCCAGCATTTT.